This T cell receptor (beta chain) originates from a study of T cells in women clearing cervical HPV infection. Trimming took 0 bases from V and 4 from J, leaving 8 bases between them. The germline gives CDR1 SGHNT, CDR2 YYREEE (reference sequence). The CDR3 contains 13 residues. Profiling relied on immunoSEQ multiplex PCR, and the TCRdb table lists in-frame clones only, not all of them. There are about 29,000 clones in the sample, with 2.5% to 3% held by the top ten. Regarding this clone: Read coverage stops 3 residues before the CDR3 terminus; the germline J gene supplies the remainder.

The receptor's source is a woman aged 18-70 years with a cervical HPV16 infection that either progressed to CIN3+ or cleared (not recorded which). Sequencing used blood buffy coat. The chain employs TRBV5-4 and TRBJ2-7; D unclear. The CDR3 protein is CASSLEPGYEQYF. The CDR3 DNA, read in part, is TGTGCCAGCAGCTTGGAACCAGGTTACGAG.